The sequence of this T cell receptor beta chain was determined in a study of cytotoxic CD8 clonotypes in ibrutinib-treated CLL. Study background: Enrolment comprised over ten relapsed/refractory and about 16 treatment-naive patients; about 18 were IGHV unmutated. Patients gave response samples after a median about eleven months of treatment, range 6 to 36. General study results and limits: Clonality increased at ibrutinib response, then returned toward baseline at progression. Sustained-remission and progressing patients had different sampling times.

A few counts support this clone. Its target is not known. CDR3 size: 11 residues. V dropped 2 bases and J dropped 8 bases, with 7 bases sitting between them. CDR1 and CDR2 from the germline V gene are SGHTS and YDEGEE. Clones were read by immunoSEQ multiplex PCR, and TCRdb kept only the in-frame ones, dropping some. The top ten clones hold 2% to 2.5% of a sample with roughly 150,000 clones, 70% to 85% of them seen once. The chain has TRBV5-8 and TRBJ1-1; D gene uncertain. Source: PBMCs, taken after 12 months of ibrutinib treatment. The clonotype was recovered from a human donor with chronic lymphocytic leukemia. The CDR3 reads CASSFLEEAFF. The CDR3 nucleotides are TGTGCCAGCAGCTTCCTGGAGGAAGCTTTCTTT.